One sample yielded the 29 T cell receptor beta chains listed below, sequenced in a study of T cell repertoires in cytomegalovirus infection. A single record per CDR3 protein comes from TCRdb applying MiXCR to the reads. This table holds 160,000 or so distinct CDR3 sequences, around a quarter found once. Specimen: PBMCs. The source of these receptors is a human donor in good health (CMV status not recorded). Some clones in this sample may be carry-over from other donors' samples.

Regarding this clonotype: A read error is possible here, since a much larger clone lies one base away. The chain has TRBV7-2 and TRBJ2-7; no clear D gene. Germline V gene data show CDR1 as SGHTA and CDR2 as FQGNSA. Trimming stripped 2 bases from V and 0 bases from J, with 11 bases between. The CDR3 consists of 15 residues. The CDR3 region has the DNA TGTGCCAGCAGCTTATGCCGAACCTCCTCCTACGAGCAGTACTTC. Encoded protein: CASSLCRTSSYEQYF.

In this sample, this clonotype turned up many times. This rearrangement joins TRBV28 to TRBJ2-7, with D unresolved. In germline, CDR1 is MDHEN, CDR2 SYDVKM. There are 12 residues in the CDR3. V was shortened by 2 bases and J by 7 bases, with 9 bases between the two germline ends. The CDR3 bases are TGTGCCAGCAGTTTAATCTTAGGGGAGCAGTACTTC. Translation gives CASSLILGEQYF.

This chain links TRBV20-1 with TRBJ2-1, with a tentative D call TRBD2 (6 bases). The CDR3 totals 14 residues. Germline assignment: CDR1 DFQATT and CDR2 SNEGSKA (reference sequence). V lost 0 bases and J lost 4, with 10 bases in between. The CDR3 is CSARERDSYNEQFF. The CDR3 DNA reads TGCAGTGCTAGAGAGCGGGACTCTTACAATGAGCAGTTCTTC.

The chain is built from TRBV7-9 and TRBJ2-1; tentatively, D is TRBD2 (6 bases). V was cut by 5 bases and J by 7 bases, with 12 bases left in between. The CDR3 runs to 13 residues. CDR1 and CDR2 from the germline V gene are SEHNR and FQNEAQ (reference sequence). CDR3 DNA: TGTGCCAGCAGCGGCGGGACCCCGAATGAGCAGTTCTTC. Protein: CASSGGTPNEQFF.

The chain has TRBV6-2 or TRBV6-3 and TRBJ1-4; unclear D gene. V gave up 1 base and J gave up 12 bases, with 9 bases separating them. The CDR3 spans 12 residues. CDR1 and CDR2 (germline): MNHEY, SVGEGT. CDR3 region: CASSYYGGELFF. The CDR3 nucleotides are TGTGCCAGCAGTTACTACGGTGGGGAACTGTTTTTT.

In nucleotides, the CDR3 is TGCAGTGCGTCCCCCGGGACAGGGGGCAAGACCGGGGAGCTGTTTTTT. It is translated as CSASPGTGGKTGELFF. The chain recombines TRBV20-1 with TRBJ2-2, with 12 bases matching TRBD1. From germline, CDR1 is DFQATT and CDR2 SNEGSKA (reference sequence). V shed 6 bases, J shed 5 bases, and the junction held 10 bases outside the gene matches. This CDR3 comprises 16 residues.

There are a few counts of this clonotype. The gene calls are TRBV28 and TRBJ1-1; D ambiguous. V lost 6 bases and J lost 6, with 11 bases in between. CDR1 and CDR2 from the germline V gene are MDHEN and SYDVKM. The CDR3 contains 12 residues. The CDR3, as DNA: TGTGCCAGCAGCTCCTCGGGCTCTGAAGCTTTCTTT. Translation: CASSSSGSEAFF.

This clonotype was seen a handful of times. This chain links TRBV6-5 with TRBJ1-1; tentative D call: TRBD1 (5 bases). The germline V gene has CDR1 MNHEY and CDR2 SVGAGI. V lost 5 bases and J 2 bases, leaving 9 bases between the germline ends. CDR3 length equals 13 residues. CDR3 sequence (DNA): TGTGCCAGCAGTCCGGACACCAACACTGAAGCTTTCTTT. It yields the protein CASSPDTNTEAFF.

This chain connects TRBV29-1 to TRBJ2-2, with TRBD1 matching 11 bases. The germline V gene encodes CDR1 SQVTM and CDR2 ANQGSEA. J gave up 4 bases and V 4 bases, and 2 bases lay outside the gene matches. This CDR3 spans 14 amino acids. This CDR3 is CSVGGTGGTGELFF. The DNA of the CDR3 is TGCAGCGTTGGCGGGACAGGGGGCACCGGGGAGCTGTTTTTT.

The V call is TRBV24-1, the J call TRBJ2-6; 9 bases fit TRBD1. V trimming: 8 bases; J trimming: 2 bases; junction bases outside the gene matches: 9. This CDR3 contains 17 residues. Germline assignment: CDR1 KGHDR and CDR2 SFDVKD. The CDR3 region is CATNSGTGTTGANVLTF. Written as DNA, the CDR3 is TGTGCCACCAATTCCGGGACAGGGACTACTGGGGCCAACGTCCTGACTTTC.

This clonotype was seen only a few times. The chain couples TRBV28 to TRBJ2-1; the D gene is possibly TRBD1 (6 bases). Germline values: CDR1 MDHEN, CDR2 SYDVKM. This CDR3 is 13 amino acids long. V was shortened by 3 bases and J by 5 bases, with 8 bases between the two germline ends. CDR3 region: CASSFSGDNEQFF. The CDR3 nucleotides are TGTGCCAGCAGTTTCTCAGGGGACAATGAGCAGTTCTTC.

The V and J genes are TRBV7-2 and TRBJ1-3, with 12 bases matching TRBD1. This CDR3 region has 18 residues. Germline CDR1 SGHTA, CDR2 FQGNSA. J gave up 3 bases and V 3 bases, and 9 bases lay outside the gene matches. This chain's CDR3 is CASSFDLRDRGHGNTIYF. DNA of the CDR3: TGTGCCAGCAGCTTCGACCTCCGGGACAGGGGGCATGGAAACACCATATATTTT.

DNA for the CDR3: TGTGCCAGCAGTGAATCCCCAGGCTATGGCTACACCTTC. This gives the protein CASSESPGYGYTF. V is TRBV25-1 and J is TRBJ1-2, with D hard to call. Germline lookup yields CDR1 MGHDK and CDR2 SYGVNS. V shed 1 base and J shed 4 bases, with 7 bases lying between them. The CDR3 contains 13 residues.

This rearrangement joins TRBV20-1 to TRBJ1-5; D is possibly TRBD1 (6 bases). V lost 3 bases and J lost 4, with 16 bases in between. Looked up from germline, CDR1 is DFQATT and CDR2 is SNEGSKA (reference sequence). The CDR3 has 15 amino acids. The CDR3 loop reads CSASPSRGPNQPQHF. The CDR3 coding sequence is TGCAGTGCTAGCCCCAGCCGGGGGCCAAATCAGCCCCAGCATTTT.

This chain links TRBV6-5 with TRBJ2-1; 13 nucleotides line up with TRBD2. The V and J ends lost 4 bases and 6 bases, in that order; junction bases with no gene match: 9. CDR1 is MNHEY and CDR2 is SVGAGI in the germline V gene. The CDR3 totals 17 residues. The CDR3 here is CASSFRTSGSGINEQFF. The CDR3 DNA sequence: TGTGCCAGCAGTTTTCGGACTAGCGGGAGCGGTATCAATGAGCAGTTCTTC.

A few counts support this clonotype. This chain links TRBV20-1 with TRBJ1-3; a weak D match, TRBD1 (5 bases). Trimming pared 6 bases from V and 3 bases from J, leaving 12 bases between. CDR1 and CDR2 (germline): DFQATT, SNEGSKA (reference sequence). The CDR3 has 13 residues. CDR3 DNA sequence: TGCAGTGCGGGGGATCCACGTGGAAACACCATATATTTT. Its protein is CSAGDPRGNTIYF.

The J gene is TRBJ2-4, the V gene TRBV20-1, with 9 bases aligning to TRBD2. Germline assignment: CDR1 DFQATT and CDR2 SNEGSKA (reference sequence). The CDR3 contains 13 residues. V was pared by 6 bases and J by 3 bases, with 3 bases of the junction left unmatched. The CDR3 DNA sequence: TGCAGTGCCCCAGCGGGGGGCAAAAACATTCAGTACTTC. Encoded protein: CSAPAGGKNIQYF.

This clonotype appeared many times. The CDR3 coding sequence is TGTGCCAGCAGCGATACTAGCACCGGGGAGCTGTTTTTT. Encoded protein: CASSDTSTGELFF. This chain uses TRBV7-3 with TRBJ2-2; weak D call: TRBD2 (5 bases). This CDR3 region has 13 residues. Trimming took off 5 bases at V and 4 bases at J, with 8 bases between the two ends. Germline lookup yields CDR1 SGHTA and CDR2 FQGTGA.

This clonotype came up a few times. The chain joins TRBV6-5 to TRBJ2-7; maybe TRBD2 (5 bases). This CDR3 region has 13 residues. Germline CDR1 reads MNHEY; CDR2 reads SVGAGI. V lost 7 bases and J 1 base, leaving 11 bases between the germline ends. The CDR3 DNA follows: TGTGCCAGCACCGCGCCGGGATCCTACGAGCAGTACTTC. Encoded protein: CASTAPGSYEQYF.

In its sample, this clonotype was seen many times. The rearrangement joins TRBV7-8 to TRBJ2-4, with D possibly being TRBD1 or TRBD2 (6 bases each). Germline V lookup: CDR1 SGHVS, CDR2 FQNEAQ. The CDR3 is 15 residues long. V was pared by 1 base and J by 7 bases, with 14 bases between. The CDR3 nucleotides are TGTGCCAGCAGCTTAGAGGGGGAGGTGTGGAACATTCAGTACTTC. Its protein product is CASSLEGEVWNIQYF.

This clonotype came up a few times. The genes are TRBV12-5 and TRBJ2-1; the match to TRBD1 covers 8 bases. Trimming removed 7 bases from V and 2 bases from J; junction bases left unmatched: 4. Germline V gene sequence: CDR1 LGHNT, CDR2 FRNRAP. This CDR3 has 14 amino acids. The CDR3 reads CASADRGPYNEQFF. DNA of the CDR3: TGTGCTAGTGCCGACAGGGGACCCTACAATGAGCAGTTCTTC.

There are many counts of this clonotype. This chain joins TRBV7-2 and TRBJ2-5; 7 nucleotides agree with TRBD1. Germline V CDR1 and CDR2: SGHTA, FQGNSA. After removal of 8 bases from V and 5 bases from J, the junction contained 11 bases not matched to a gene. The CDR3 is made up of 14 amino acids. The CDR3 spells CASAFLQGRETQYF. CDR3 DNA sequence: TGTGCCAGCGCATTCCTACAGGGGCGGGAGACCCAGTACTTC.

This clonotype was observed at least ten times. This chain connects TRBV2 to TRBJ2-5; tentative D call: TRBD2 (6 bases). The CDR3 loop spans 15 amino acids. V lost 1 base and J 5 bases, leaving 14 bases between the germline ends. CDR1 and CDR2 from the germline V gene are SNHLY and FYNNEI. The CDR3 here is CASSEEGLGRETQYF. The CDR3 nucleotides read TGTGCCAGCAGTGAAGAGGGTCTGGGGAGGGAGACCCAGTACTTC.

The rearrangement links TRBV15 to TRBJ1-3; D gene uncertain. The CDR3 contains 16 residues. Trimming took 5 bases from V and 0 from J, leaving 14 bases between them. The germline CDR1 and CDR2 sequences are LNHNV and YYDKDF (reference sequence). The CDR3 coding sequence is TGTGCCACCAGCCTAACCCGGCCGGACTCTGGAAACACCATATATTTT. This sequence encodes CATSLTRPDSGNTIYF. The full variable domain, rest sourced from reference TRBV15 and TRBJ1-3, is DAMVIQNPRYQVTQFGKPVTLSCSQTLNHNVMYWYQQKSSQAPKLLFHYYDKDFNNEADTPDNFQSRRPNTSFCFLDIRSPGLGDTAMYLCATSLTRPDSGNTIYFGEGSWLTVV.

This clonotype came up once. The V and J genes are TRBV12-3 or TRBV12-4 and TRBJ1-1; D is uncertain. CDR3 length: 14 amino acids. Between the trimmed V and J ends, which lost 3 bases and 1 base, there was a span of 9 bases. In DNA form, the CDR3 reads TGTGCCAGCAGTTTCACTCTGACGAACACTGAAGCTTTCTTT. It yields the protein CASSFTLTNTEAFF.

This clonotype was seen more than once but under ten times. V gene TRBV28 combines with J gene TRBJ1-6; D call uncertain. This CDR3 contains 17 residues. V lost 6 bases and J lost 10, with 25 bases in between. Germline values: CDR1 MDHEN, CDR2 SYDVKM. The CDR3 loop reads CASRTLPGAASGSPLHF. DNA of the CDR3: TGTGCCAGCAGGACCCTACCTGGCGCAGCGAGCGGGTCACCCCTCCACTTT.

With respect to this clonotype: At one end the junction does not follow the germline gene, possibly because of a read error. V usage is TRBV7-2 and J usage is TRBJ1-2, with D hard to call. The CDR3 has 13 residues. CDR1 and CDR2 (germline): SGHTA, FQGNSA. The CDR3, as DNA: TGTGCCAGGAGCTTAAATGTAGGTTACGGCTACACCTTC. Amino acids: CARSLNVGYGYTF.

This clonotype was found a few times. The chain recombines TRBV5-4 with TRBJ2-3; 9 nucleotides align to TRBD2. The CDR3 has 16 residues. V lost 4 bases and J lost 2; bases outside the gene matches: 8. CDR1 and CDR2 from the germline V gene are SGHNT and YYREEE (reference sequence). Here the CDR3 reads CASSTASGALTDTQYF. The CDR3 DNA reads TGTGCCAGCAGCACCGCTAGCGGGGCCCTCACAGATACGCAGTATTTT.

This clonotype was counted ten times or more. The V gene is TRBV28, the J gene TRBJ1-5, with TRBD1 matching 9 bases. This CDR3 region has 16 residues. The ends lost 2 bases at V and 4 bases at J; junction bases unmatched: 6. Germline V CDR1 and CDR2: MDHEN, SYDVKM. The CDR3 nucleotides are TGTGCCAGCAGTTTACGACAGGGGGGGAGGAATCAGCCCCAGCATTTT. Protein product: CASSLRQGGRNQPQHF.